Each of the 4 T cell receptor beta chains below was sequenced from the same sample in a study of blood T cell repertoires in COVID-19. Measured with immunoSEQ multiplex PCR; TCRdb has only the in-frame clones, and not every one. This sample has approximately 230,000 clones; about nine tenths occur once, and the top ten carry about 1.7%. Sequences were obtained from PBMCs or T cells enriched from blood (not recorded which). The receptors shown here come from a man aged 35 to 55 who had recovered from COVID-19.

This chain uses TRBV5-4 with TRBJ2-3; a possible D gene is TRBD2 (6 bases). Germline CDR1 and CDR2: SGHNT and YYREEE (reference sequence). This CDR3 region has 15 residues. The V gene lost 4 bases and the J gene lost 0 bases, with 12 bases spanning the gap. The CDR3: CASSRGSGSTDTQYF. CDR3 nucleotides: TGTGCCAGCAGCCGGGGGAGCGGGAGCACAGATACGCAGTATTTT.

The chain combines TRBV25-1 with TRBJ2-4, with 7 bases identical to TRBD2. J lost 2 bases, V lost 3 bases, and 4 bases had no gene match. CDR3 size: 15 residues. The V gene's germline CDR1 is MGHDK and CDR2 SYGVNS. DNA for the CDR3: TGTGCCAGCAGTGAGGGGGGGGGAACCAAAAACATTCAGTACTTC. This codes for CASSEGGGTKNIQYF.

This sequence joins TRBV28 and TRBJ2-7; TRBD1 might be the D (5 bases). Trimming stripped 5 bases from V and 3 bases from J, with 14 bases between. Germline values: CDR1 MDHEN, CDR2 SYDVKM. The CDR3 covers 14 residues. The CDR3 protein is CASSPRITGYEQYF. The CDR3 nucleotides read TGTGCCAGCAGTCCACGGATTACAGGCTACGAGCAGTACTTC.

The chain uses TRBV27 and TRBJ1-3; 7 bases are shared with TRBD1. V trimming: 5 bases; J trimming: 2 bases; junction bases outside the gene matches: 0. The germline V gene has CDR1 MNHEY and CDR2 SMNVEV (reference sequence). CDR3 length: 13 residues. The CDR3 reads CASSQGAGNTIYF. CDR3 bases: TGTGCCAGCAGTCAGGGGGCTGGAAACACCATATATTTT.